This T cell receptor (beta chain) was captured by sequencing in a study of CD8 T cells in ankylosing spondylitis. TCRdb passed the 5' RACE reads through MiXCR, listing each CDR3 protein once. The table includes roughly 490,000 distinct CDR3 sequences, roughly 5.2% detected once. V dropped 2 bases and J dropped 6 bases, with 12 bases sitting between them. Germline V gene data show CDR1 as ENHRY and CDR2 as SYGVKD. CDR3 length equals 14 residues. The sample holds many counts of this clonotype. Its antigen is unidentified. Study-wide points: Matched ankylosing spondylitis synovial fluid reportedly contained a significantly enriched population of disease-linked clones. Blood of patients with ankylosing spondylitis appeared to be characterized by a TCR beta motif of 8 or 9 highly homologous variants. Disease-linked clones had a CD8+ phenotype and relatively low frequency in peripheral blood.

Sequences were obtained from blood, either unsorted or a sorted T cell fraction (not recorded which). The genes are TRBV10-3 and TRBJ2-3; D is unclear. The TCR was taken from a male donor with ankylosing spondylitis. The CDR3 region is CAISEPGLTDTQYF. The CDR3 DNA sequence: TGTGCCATCAGTGAGCCGGGCCTCACGGATACGCAGTATTTT.